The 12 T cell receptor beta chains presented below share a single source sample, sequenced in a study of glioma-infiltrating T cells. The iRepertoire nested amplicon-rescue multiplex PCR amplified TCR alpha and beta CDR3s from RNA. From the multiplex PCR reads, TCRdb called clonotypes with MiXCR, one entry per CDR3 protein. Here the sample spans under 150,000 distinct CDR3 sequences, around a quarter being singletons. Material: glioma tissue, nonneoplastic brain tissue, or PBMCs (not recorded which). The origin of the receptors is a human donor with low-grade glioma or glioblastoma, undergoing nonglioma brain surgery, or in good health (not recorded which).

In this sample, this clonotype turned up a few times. The CDR3 nucleotides are TGTGCCAGCAGTTACTTGTCAGGGGGCAATCAGCCCCAGCATTTT. Its translation is CASSYLSGGNQPQHF. This chain uses TRBV6-2 or TRBV6-3 with TRBJ1-5, with D perhaps TRBD1 (6 bases). The V and J ends lost 1 base and 2 bases respectively, with 9 bases between them. The CDR3 covers 15 residues. Germline V gene sequence: CDR1 MNHEY, CDR2 SVGEGT.

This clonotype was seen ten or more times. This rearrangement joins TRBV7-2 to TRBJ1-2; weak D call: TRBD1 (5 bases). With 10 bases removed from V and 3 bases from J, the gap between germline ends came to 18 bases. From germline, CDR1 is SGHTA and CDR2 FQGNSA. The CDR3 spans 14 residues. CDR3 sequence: CATRRGLADYGYTF. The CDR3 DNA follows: TGTGCCACCCGGAGGGGTCTCGCGGACTATGGCTACACCTTC.

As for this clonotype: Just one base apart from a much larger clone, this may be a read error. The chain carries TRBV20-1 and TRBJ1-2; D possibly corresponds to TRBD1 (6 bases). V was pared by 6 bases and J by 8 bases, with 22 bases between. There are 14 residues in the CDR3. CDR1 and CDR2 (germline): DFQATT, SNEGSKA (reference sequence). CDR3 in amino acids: CSAEANRALSGYTF. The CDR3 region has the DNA TGCAGTGCGGAAGCCAACAGGGCCCTATCGGGCTACACCTTC.

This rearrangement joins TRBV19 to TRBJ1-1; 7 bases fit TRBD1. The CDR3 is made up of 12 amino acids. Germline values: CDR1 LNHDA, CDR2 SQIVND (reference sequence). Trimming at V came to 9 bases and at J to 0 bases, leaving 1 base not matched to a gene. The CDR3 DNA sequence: TGTGCCAGCGGGACAGTGAACACTGAAGCTTTCTTT. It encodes CASGTVNTEAFF. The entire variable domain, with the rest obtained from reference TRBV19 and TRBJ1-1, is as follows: DGGITQSPKYLFRKEGQNVTLSCEQNLNHDAMYWYRQDPGQGLRLIYYSQIVNDFQKGDIAEGYSVSREKKESFPLTVTSAQKNPTAFYLCASGTVNTEAFFGQGTRLTVV.

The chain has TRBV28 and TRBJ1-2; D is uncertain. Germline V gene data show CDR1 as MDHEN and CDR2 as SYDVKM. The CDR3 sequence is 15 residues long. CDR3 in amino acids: CVSSLIPTENYGYTF. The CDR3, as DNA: TGTGTTAGCAGTTTAATACCGACCGAGAACTATGGCTACACCTTC.

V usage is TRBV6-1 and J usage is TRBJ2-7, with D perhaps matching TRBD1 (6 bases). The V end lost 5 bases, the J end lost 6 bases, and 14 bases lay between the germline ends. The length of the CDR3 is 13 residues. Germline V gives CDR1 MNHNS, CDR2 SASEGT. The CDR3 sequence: CASSWDTGLEQYV. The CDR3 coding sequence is TGTGCCAGCAGTTGGGACACCGGCCTCGAGCAGTACGTC.

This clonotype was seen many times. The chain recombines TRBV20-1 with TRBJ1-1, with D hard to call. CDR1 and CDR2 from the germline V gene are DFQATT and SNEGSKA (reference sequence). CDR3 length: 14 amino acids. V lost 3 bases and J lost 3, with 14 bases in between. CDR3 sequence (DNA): TGCAGTGCTAGGTACCCGGGGAAGGACACTGAAGCTTTCTTT. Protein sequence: CSARYPGKDTEAFF.

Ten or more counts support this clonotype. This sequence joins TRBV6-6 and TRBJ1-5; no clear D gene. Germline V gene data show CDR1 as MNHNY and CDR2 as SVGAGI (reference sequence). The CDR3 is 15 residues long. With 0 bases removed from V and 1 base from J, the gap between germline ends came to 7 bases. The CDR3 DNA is TGTGCCAGCAGTTACTCGGCCCAGAGCAATCAGCCCCAGCATTTT. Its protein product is CASSYSAQSNQPQHF.

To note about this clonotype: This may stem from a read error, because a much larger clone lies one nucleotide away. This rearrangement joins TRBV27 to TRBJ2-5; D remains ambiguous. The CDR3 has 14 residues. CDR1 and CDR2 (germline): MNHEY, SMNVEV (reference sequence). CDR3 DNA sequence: TGTGCCTGCAGTTTAAGGGATCCCCAAGAGACCCAGTACTTC. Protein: CACSLRDPQETQYF.

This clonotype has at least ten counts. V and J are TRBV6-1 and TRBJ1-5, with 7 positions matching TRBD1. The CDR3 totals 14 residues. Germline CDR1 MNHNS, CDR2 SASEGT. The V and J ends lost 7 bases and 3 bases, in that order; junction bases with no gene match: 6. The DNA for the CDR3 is TGTGCCAGCAACCTGGGACAGATCAATCAGCCCCAGCATTTT. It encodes CASNLGQINQPQHF.

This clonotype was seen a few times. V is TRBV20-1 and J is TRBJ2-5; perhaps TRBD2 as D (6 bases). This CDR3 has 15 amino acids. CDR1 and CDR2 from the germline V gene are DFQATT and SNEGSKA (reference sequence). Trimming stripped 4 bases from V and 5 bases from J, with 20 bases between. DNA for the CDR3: TGCAGTGCTATGGGAGGAGGGATCCTCCCGGAGACCCAGTACTTC. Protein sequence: CSAMGGGILPETQYF.

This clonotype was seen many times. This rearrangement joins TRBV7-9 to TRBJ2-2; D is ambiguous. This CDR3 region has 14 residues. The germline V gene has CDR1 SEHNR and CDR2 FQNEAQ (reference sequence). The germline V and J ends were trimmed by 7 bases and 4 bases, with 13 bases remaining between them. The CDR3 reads CASNRVSLTGELFF. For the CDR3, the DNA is TGTGCCAGCAATCGGGTCAGCCTCACCGGGGAGCTGTTTTTT.